Shown below are 9 T cell receptor beta chains from a single sample sequenced in a study of shared T cell receptors in the human thymus. This table comes from immunoSEQ multiplex PCR, and its TCRdb copy is limited to in-frame clones, with some not included. The table records roughly 560,000 clones, around three quarters of them present only once. The same data also went into a second study, on human thymus T cells.

The source material was thymocytes. These TCRs come from a boy under two years old with a congenital heart defect.

The chain has TRBV2 and TRBJ2-3, with D hard to call. CDR1 is SNHLY, CDR2 FYNNEI, per germline. V was trimmed by 10 bases and J by 6 bases, leaving 2 bases between them. This CDR3 contains 8 residues. CDR3 amino acids: CATDTQYF. The CDR3 nucleotides are TGTGCCACGGATACGCAGTATTTT.

This sequence joins TRBV6-6 and TRBJ1-1; D ambiguous. Between the trimmed V and J ends, which lost 6 bases and 7 bases, there was a span of 12 bases. The CDR3 sequence is 12 residues long. CDR1 is MNHNY, CDR2 SVGAGI, per germline (reference sequence). The CDR3 DNA sequence: TGTGCCAGCAGGGAGGCGAAAGGTGAAGCTTTCTTT. This sequence encodes CASREAKGEAFF.

The CDR3 reads CASSLALAPSSYNEQFF. CDR3 bases: TGCGCCAGCAGCTTGGCCCTAGCGCCTAGCTCCTACAATGAGCAGTTCTTC. This chain joins TRBV5-1 and TRBJ2-1; weak D call: TRBD2 (6 bases). CDR3 size: 17 residues. Germline V gene lookup returns CDR1 SGHRS and CDR2 YFSETQ. Trimming pared 0 bases from V and 0 bases from J, leaving 13 bases between.

The chain recombines TRBV9 with TRBJ1-1, with TRBD1 as a possible D gene (5 bases). There are 14 residues in the CDR3. Trimming took off 3 bases at V and 3 bases at J, with 12 bases between the two ends. CDR1 and CDR2 (germline): SGDLS, YYNGEE. CDR3 sequence: CASSGSGLDTEAFF. In nucleotides, the CDR3 is TGTGCCAGCAGCGGATCAGGGTTAGACACTGAAGCTTTCTTT.

The CDR3 protein is CASSLVSLAGETTYEQYF. The DNA for the CDR3 is TGCGCCAGCAGCTTGGTAAGCCTAGCGGGGGAAACAACCTACGAGCAGTACTTC. V gene TRBV5-1 combines with J gene TRBJ2-7; TRBD2 matches at 10 bases. With V trimmed by 0 bases and J by 2 bases, 11 bases remained unmatched. CDR1 is SGHRS, CDR2 YFSETQ, per germline. CDR3 length equals 18 residues. Looking up the rest from reference TRBV5-1 and TRBJ2-7 gives the full variable domain: KAGVTQTPRYLIKTRGQQVTLSCSPISGHRSVSWYQQTPGQGLQFLFEYFSETQRNKGNFPGRFSGRQFSNSRSEMNVSTLELGDSALYLCASSLVSLAGETTYEQYFGPGTRLTVT.

The chain is built from TRBV19 and TRBJ1-4, with 9 bases matching TRBD1. This CDR3 contains 18 residues. Trimming cost V 5 bases and J 0 bases; bases outside gene matches: 10. Germline V gives CDR1 LNHDA, CDR2 SQIVND (reference sequence). The CDR3 loop is CASSEPQGARATNEKLFF. The CDR3 DNA reads TGTGCCAGTAGTGAACCACAGGGGGCGCGGGCAACTAATGAAAAACTGTTTTTT.

This clone was picked up a small number of times. The chain employs TRBV4-2 and TRBJ2-6; TRBD1 is a possible D gene (6 bases). V lost 4 bases and J lost 1, with 23 bases in between. Germline V gene lookup returns CDR1 LGHNA and CDR2 YNFKEQ. CDR3 length equals 20 residues. This chain's CDR3 is CASSRGTTVVVGSGANVLTF. CDR3 in DNA: TGTGCCAGCAGCCGAGGGACAACGGTGGTAGTGGGATCTGGGGCCAACGTCCTGACTTTC.

The chain couples TRBV14 to TRBJ2-7, with TRBD2 identical over 13 bases. Per the germline V gene, CDR1 is SGHDN and CDR2 is FVKESK. With V trimmed by 2 bases and J by 6 bases, 4 bases remained unmatched. The CDR3 extends over 15 amino acids. The CDR3, as DNA: TGTGCCAGCAGCCAACCGGGACTAGCGGGATCCGAGCAGTACTTC. This translates into CASSQPGLAGSEQYF.

V usage is TRBV29-1 and J usage is TRBJ2-5, with 10 bases matching TRBD2. The J call may not be correct, given that the DNA end is closer to TRBJ2-7. Germline values: CDR1 SQVTM, CDR2 ANQGSEA. This CDR3 region has 13 residues. The CDR3 protein is CSAGGLAFSEQYF. Here the CDR3 DNA reads TGCAGCGCGGGGGGACTAGCGTTTTCCGAGCAGTACTTC.